The rows below give T cell receptor beta chains drawn from one sample of a study of T cell responses to AZD1222 COVID-19 vaccine. Produced via immunoSEQ multiplex PCR; TCRdb's table is partial and in-frame only. In the table there are about 190,000 clones, about 94% of which are singletons. Sample: peripheral blood, taken on day 0 of AZD1222 vaccination. The receptors were sampled from an adult in good health. The CDR3 runs from the conserved cysteine through the conserved F or W. A D gene is named only where the DNA matches it firmly. Not every row has a clone size; where given, it reads once, few, many or a size class.

D gene	V gene	clone size	J gene	CDR3 DNA	CDR3 protein
-	TRBV2	-	TRBJ2-7	TGTGCCAGCAGTGCGCAGGGAGTCTACGAGCAGTACTTC	CASSAQGVYEQYF
TRBD1	TRBV6-2/TRBV6-3	-	TRBJ2-1	TGTGCCAGCAGTTATCGTGGTGAGGGGGCGAGTGAGCAGTTCTTC	CASSYRGEGASEQFF
-	TRBV4-1	-	TRBJ1-2	TGCGCCAGCAGCCAATGGGGGCTCGGTGGCTACACCTTC	CASSQWGLGGYTF
-	TRBV18	-	TRBJ2-7	TGTGCCAGCTCACCAACGGATGGCTACGAGCAGTACTTC	CASSPTDGYEQYF
-	TRBV30	-	TRBJ1-6	TGTGCCTGGAGTGTACGTGGAGGACCCCTCCACTTT	CAWSVRGGPLHF
TRBD1	TRBV10-3	-	TRBJ1-1	TGTGCCACGGACAGGGGGGAGAACACTGAAGCTTTCTTT	CATDRGENTEAFF
-	TRBV7-8	-	TRBJ2-2	TGTGCCAGCAGCCCCGTGAGTCGAGGGGCCACCGGGGAGCTGTTTTTT	CASSPVSRGATGELFF
-	TRBV5-1	-	TRBJ2-7	TGCGCCAGCAGCTTCGGACACACCTACGAGCAGTACTTC	CASSFGHTYEQYF
-	TRBV28	-	TRBJ2-7	TGTGCCAGCAGTTTCCGGGGGAAACTCAACTACGAGCAGTACTTC	CASSFRGKLNYEQYF
TRBD1	TRBV30	-	TRBJ2-5	TGTGCCAGTCAACAGGGGGCGAGAGAGACCCAGTACTTC	CASQQGARETQYF
-	TRBV24-1	-	TRBJ1-2	TGTGCCACCGCCTCTAACTATGGCTACACCTTC	CATASNYGYTF
-	TRBV2	-	TRBJ2-5	TGTGCCAGCAGTGAACGGAGCACGTACCAAGAGACCCAGTACTTC	CASSERSTYQETQYF
TRBD1	TRBV6-5	-	TRBJ2-7	TGTGCCACCAGGGGGCAGATCTACGAGCAGTACTTC	CATRGQIYEQYF
-	TRBV11-2	-	TRBJ1-1	TGTGCCAGCAGCTTAGGAGGGATGAGGGCTTTCTTT	CASSLGGMRAFF
-	TRBV27	-	TRBJ2-1	TGTGCCAGCAGTTTTTTTCGGCGCGATGAGCAGTTCTTC	CASSFFRRDEQFF
-	TRBV5-4	-	TRBJ1-2	TGTGCCAGCAGCATAGGGACATACACAAACTATGGCTACACCTTC	CASSIGTYTNYGYTF
-	TRBV28	-	TRBJ2-7	TGTGCCAGCAGTTTAGGGGGGGCTCAGGGGAGCTACGAGCAGTACTTC	CASSLGGAQGSYEQYF
-	TRBV5-5	-	TRBJ1-2	TGTGCCAGCAGCTTGGAGGGGAACTATGGCTACACCTTC	CASSLEGNYGYTF
-	TRBV28	-	TRBJ1-6	TGTGCCAGCAGTCTGACGGGAGTTGATAATTCACCCCTCCACTTT	CASSLTGVDNSPLHF
-	TRBV6-5	once	TRBJ2-1	TGTGCCACCCGGCCTCGAGGGTATGAGCAGTTCTTC	CATRPRGYEQFF
-	TRBV28	-	TRBJ1-6	TGTGCCAGCAGTTTCTGGGCCTCCTATAATTCACCCCTCCACTTT	CASSFWASYNSPLHF
TRBD1	TRBV24-1	-	TRBJ2-3	TGTGCCACCAGTCCTACAGGGGGCAGGGGAGATACGCAGTATTTT	CATSPTGGRGDTQYF
TRBD1	TRBV14	-	TRBJ1-1	TGTGCCAGCAGCCACAGACAGGGCCAGCGGAACACTGAAGCTTTCTTT	CASSHRQGQRNTEAFF
-	TRBV5-6	-	TRBJ2-7	TGTGCCAGCAGCTTGGTTGACGGCTACGAGCAGTACTTC	CASSLVDGYEQYF
TRBD1	TRBV19	-	TRBJ1-4	TGTGCCAGTAGTCCAACGACAGGGGCGGATGAAAAACTGTTTTTT	CASSPTTGADEKLFF
-	TRBV30	-	TRBJ2-3	TGTGCCTCGGACAAGCCTGCGGGATTCACAGATACGCAGTATTTT	CASDKPAGFTDTQYF
TRBD2	TRBV10-3	-	TRBJ2-1	TGTGCCATCAGACGGGAGGCTGAGCAGTTCTTC	CAIRREAEQFF
TRBD2	TRBV6-2/TRBV6-3	-	TRBJ2-7	TGTGCCAGCAGCACCGGGACTAGCGGGCCTGCTTACTTC	CASSTGTSGPAYF
-	TRBV11-1	-	TRBJ2-1	TGTGCCAGCAGCCCACCGGGTTCCGCCGTTTACAATGAGCAGTTCTTC	CASSPPGSAVYNEQFF
TRBD1	TRBV7-3	-	TRBJ2-2	TGTGCCAGCAGCCATGGGACAGGGAGCCGGAACACCGGGGAGCTGTTTTTT	CASSHGTGSRNTGELFF
-	TRBV28	once	TRBJ1-5	TGTGCCAGCAGAGTATGGCAAGGGGCCGGCAATCAGCCCCAGCATTTT	CASRVWQGAGNQPQHF
-	TRBV13	-	TRBJ1-1	TGTGCCAGCAGCTCGGGCTTGGGGCTGAACACTGAAGCTTTCTTT	CASSSGLGLNTEAFF
TRBD1	TRBV7-6	-	TRBJ1-1	TGTGCCAGCAGCGAGTGGACAGGGGAGGGCGGGAACACTGAAGCTTTCTTT	CASSEWTGEGGNTEAFF
TRBD1	TRBV10-3	-	TRBJ1-1	TGTGCCATCAGTCTGGACAGGGGGGGGAACACTGAAGCTTTCTTT	CAISLDRGGNTEAFF
TRBD2	TRBV28	-	TRBJ2-1	TGTGCCAGCAGCTCCCCAGCCAGCGGGGGAAGGAATGAGCAGTTCTTC	CASSSPASGGRNEQFF
-	TRBV9	-	TRBJ2-6	TGTGCCAGCAGCCCCAACTCATGGGGGGGACACGAAACTCCTGGGGCCAACGTCCTGACTTTC	CASSPNSWGGHETPGANVLTF
-	TRBV4-1	-	TRBJ2-3	TGCGCCAGCAGCCAAACAGGAGATACGCAGTATTTT	CASSQTGDTQYF
-	TRBV6-5	-	TRBJ1-4	TGTGCCAGCAAAACGGGGCAAACTAATGAAAAACTGTTTTTT	CASKTGQTNEKLFF
-	TRBV6-5	-	TRBJ1-2	TGTGCCAGCAGCCCCGGACAGTTTGGCTACACCTTC	CASSPGQFGYTF
TRBD1	TRBV6-1	-	TRBJ2-7	TGTGCCAGCAGTGAAGGAGGGGGGACAGGGGCCTACGAGCAGTACTTC	CASSEGGGTGAYEQYF
-	TRBV3-1/TRBV3-2	-	TRBJ2-2	TGTGCCAGCAGCCAAGTGGGGGACACCGGGGAGCTGTTTTTT	CASSQVGDTGELFF
-	TRBV19	-	TRBJ1-5	TGTGCCAGTACCCCCTCAGGCTACGATCAGCCCCAGCATTTT	CASTPSGYDQPQHF
-	TRBV5-1	-	TRBJ1-1	TGCGCCAGCAGCTTGGTAGGGGGTGATACTGAAGCTTTCTTT	CASSLVGGDTEAFF
TRBD2	TRBV24-1	-	TRBJ2-3	TGTGCCACCAGTGAATCTAGCGGGAGGGGGACAGATACGCAGTATTTT	CATSESSGRGTDTQYF
-	TRBV28	-	TRBJ2-7	TGTGCCAGCAGGTTCGGAGTCTACGAGCAGTACTTC	CASRFGVYEQYF
TRBD2	TRBV9	-	TRBJ2-1	TGTGCCAGCAGCGCCAGGGGGCCGGGACTAGCGGGAGGGCGCGCCAATGAGCAGTTCTTC	CASSARGPGLAGGRANEQFF
TRBD1	TRBV6-5	once	TRBJ2-7	TGTGCCAGCAGAAACAGGGGAATGGTCGACGAGCAGTACTTC	CASRNRGMVDEQYF
-	TRBV15	few	TRBJ2-7	TGTGCCACCAGCCCGCGGGCAGGCCTCTCCTACGAGCAGTACTTC	CATSPRAGLSYEQYF
-	TRBV19	once	TRBJ1-1	TGTGCCAGTAGTAACCAACAGGGGAACACTGAAGCTTTCTTT	CASSNQQGNTEAFF
-	TRBV27	-	TRBJ2-1	TGTGCCAGCAGTACGATGGATGAGCAGTTCTTC	CASSTMDEQFF
-	TRBV5-5	few	TRBJ1-5	TGTGCCAGCAGCTTGTCCCTCCGACAGCCCCAGCATTTT	CASSLSLRQPQHF
-	TRBV5-6	few	TRBJ2-2	TGTGCCAGCAGCTCTACCGGGGAGCTGTTTTTT	CASSSTGELFF
TRBD2	TRBV3-1/TRBV3-2	-	TRBJ2-7	TGTGCCAGCAGCCGAAGAGAGCGGGAGGGGTTGGAAGAGCAGTACTTC	CASSRREREGLEEQYF
TRBD2	TRBV5-4	-	TRBJ2-7	TGTGCCAGCAGCTTGAAGGCTAGCGGTTCCTACGAGCAGTACTTC	CASSLKASGSYEQYF
-	TRBV9	-	TRBJ2-1	TGTGCCAGCAGCGAAAGCGGGTTTACCTACAATGAGCAGTTCTTC	CASSESGFTYNEQFF
-	TRBV11-3	-	TRBJ2-7	TGTGCCAGCAGCTTTGGACGAGGGGATTACGAGCAGTACTTC	CASSFGRGDYEQYF
-	TRBV3-1/TRBV3-2	-	TRBJ1-5	TGTGCCAGCAGCAGAGGAAGGACCCGAGTACCCCAGCATTTT	CASSRGRTRVPQHF
-	TRBV11-2	-	TRBJ1-5	TGTGCCAGGAAGGAAGTCCTGGCAGGCCTAAATCAGCCCCAGCATTTT	CARKEVLAGLNQPQHF
-	TRBV9	-	TRBJ1-2	TGTGCCAGCAGCCACGTCTGGGGCTACACCTTC	CASSHVWGYTF